This is a list of T cell receptor beta chains from one sample in a study of CD8+ T cells in alopecia areata. Sequenced by immunoSEQ multiplex PCR; TCRdb stores in-frame clones only, minus some. The sample has about 130,000 clones; 45% to 60% are singletons. The material was CD4+ T cells sorted from blood, obtained at week 0. Receptors originate from a human donor with alopecia areata. The CDR3 runs from the conserved cysteine through the conserved F or W. Fields, in order: J gene, V gene, clone size, CDR3 protein. Where a row states a size, it is once, few, many or the class of an expanded clone; other rows omit it.

J gene: TRBJ2-1
V gene: TRBV11-1
clone size: few
CDR3 protein: CASSLGPDNEQFF

J gene: TRBJ1-6
V gene: TRBV5-4
clone size: few
CDR3 protein: CASSLWGARDSPLHF

J gene: TRBJ2-7
V gene: TRBV7-2
clone size: .
CDR3 protein: CASSLKGVSYEQYF

J gene: TRBJ2-1
V gene: TRBV5-4
clone size: .
CDR3 protein: CASSLDDRGPFF

J gene: TRBJ2-1
V gene: TRBV2
clone size: .
CDR3 protein: CASSENWRQGASEQFF

J gene: TRBJ1-3
V gene: TRBV5-1
clone size: .
CDR3 protein: CASSLGPSGNTIYF

J gene: TRBJ1-2
V gene: TRBV7-3
clone size: .
CDR3 protein: CASRNGADYGYTF

J gene: TRBJ2-5
V gene: TRBV5-1
clone size: .
CDR3 protein: CASSLMASGQETQYF

J gene: TRBJ2-5
V gene: TRBV7-8
clone size: .
CDR3 protein: CASSFQGLQQQETQYF

J gene: TRBJ1-1
V gene: TRBV30
clone size: .
CDR3 protein: CAWGSGTEAFF

J gene: TRBJ2-3
V gene: TRBV7-3
clone size: .
CDR3 protein: CASSLRAARSTDTQYF

J gene: TRBJ2-5
V gene: TRBV5-1
clone size: .
CDR3 protein: CASSLRETQYF

J gene: TRBJ2-7
V gene: TRBV5-6
clone size: .
CDR3 protein: CASSFIDRRDSDEQYF